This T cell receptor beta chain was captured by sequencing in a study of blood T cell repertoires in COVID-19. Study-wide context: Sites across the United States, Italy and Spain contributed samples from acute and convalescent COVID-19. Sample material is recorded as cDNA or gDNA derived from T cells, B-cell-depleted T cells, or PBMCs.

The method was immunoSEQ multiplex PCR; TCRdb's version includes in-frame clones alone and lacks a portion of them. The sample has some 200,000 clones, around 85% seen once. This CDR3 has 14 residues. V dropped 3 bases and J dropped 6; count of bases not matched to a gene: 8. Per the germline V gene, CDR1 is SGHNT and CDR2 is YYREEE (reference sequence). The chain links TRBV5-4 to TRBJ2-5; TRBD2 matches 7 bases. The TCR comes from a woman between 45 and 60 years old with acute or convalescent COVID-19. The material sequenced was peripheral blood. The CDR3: CASSSMTSWKTQYF. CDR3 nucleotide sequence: TGTGCCAGCAGCTCGATGACTAGCTGGAAGACCCAGTACTTC.